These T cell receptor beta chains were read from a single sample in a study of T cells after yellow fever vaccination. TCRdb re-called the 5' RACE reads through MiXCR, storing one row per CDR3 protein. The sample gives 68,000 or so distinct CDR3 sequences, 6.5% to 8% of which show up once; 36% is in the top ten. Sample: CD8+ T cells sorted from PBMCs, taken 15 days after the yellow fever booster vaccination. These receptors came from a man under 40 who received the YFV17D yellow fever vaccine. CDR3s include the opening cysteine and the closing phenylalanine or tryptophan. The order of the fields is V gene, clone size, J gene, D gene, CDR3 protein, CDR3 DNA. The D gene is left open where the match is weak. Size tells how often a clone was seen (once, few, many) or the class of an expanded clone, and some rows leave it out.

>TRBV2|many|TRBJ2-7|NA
CASSEGDSAYEQYF
TGTGCCAGCAGTGAGGGGGACTCGGCCTACGAGCAGTACTTC
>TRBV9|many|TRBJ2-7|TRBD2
CASSVSGSGYEQYF
TGTGCCAGCAGCGTTAGCGGGAGTGGGTACGAGCAGTACTTC
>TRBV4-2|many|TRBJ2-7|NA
CASSQDGGLGLENEQYF
TGTGCCAGCAGCCAAGATGGGGGCCTGGGGTTAGAGAACGAGCAGTACTTC
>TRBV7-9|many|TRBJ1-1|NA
CASSLLGLEAFF
TGTGCCAGCAGCTTATTGGGGCTTGAAGCTTTCTTT
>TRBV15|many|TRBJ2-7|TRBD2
CATGGGGEQYF
TGTGCCACCGGGGGGGGTGGTGAGCAGTACTTC
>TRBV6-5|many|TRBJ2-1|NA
CASTSTRGGNEQFF
TGTGCCAGCACCTCAACCAGGGGAGGCAATGAGCAGTTCTTC
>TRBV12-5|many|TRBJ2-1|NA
CASGLVLGGEQFF
TGTGCTAGTGGTTTGGTACTGGGCGGTGAGCAGTTCTTC
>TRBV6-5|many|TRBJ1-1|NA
CASSYSNTEAFF
TGTGCCAGCAGTTACTCGAACACTGAAGCTTTCTTT
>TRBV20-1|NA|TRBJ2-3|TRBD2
CSASLLAGGIIDTQYF
TGCAGTGCTAGTCTACTAGCGGGAGGGATTATAGATACGCAGTATTTT
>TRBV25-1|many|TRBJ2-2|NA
CASSKTGSSTGELFF
TGTGCCAGCAGCAAGACAGGCTCTAGCACCGGGGAGCTGTTTTTT
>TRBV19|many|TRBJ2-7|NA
CASLGNPYEQYF
TGTGCCAGTTTGGGGAATCCCTACGAGCAGTACTTC
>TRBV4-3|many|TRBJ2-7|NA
CASSQGRQPSYEQYF
TGCGCCAGCAGCCAAGGCAGGCAGCCCTCCTACGAGCAGTACTTC
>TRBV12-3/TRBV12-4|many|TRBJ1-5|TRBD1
CASSPTGGFKQPQHF
TGTGCCAGCAGTCCAACAGGGGGGTTTAAGCAGCCCCAGCATTTT
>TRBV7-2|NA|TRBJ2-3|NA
CASSSPTSTDTQYF
TGTGCCAGCAGCTCTCCGACTAGCACAGATACGCAGTATTTT
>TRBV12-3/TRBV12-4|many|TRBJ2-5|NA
CASTMDFQETQYF
TGTGCCAGCACCATGGACTTCCAAGAGACCCAGTACTTC
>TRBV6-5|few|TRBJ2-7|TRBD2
CASSYSASGRGEQYF
TGTGCCAGCAGTTACTCGGCTAGCGGGAGGGGCGAGCAGTACTTC
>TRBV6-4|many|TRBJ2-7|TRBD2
CASSGERGGYEQYF
TGTGCCAGCAGTGGGGAGCGGGGTGGGTACGAGCAGTACTTC
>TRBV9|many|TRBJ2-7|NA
CASSVVASGFPEQYF
TGTGCCAGCAGCGTAGTAGCTAGTGGGTTCCCCGAGCAGTACTTC
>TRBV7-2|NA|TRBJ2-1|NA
CASSYSVVWNEQFF
TGTGCCAGCAGTTACTCTGTAGTGTGGAATGAGCAGTTCTTC
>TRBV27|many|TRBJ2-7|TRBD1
CASSLTPGTGSYEQYF
TGTGCCAGCAGTTTAACTCCCGGGACAGGGTCCTACGAGCAGTACTTC
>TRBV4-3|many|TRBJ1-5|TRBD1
CASSQYRGGNQPQHF
TGCGCCAGCAGCCAATACAGGGGTGGCAATCAGCCCCAGCATTTT
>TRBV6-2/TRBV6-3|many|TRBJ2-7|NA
CASSFPGEQYF
TGTGCCAGCAGTTTCCCCGGTGAGCAGTACTTC
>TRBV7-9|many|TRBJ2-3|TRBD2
CASSSLLGLAGWEHTDTQYF
TGTGCCAGCAGCTCACTTCTGGGACTAGCGGGATGGGAACACACAGATACGCAGTATTTT
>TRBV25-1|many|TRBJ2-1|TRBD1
CASGLGGTGINNEQFF
TGTGCCAGCGGCCTTGGGGGGACAGGGATTAACAATGAGCAGTTCTTC
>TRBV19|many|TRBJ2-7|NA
CASSGGPTYEQYF
TGTGCCAGTAGTGGGGGACCGACCTACGAGCAGTACTTC
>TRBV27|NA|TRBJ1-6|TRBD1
CASSGTGQGYSPLHF
TGTGCCAGCAGTGGAACCGGACAGGGTTATTCACCCCTCCACTTT
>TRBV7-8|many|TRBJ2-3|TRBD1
CASSPRDRETDTQYF
TGTGCCAGCAGCCCCCGGGACAGGGAGACAGATACGCAGTATTTT
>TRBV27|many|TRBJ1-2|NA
CASSSSGGGVAGYGYTF
TGTGCCAGCAGTTCCTCCGGGGGAGGGGTCGCGGGCTATGGCTACACCTTC